The rows below give T cell receptor beta chains drawn from one sample of a study of human T cells and chemical hapten exposure. One entry per CDR3 protein results from TCRdb running MiXCR on the RACE reads. Altogether 95,000 to 150,000 distinct CDR3 sequences are present, approximately 12% being singletons, with the ten largest covering around 2.8%. The specimen comprised whole blood, sampled in connection with sensitization to the hapten diphenylcyclopropenone (DPC). These receptors were collected from a woman between 18 and 30 years old with alopecia areata. Some clones in this sample may be carry-over from other donors' samples. Both conserved end residues are part of each CDR3. The order of the fields is V gene, J gene, clone size, D gene, CDR3 DNA, CDR3 protein. A D gene is named only where the DNA matches it firmly. The size field is filled for only some rows; it gives once, few, many or a size class.

V gene: TRBV6-6; J gene: TRBJ1-1; clone size: .; D gene: .; CDR3 DNA: TGTGCCAGCCTGCCTAGGGTCAGGGACCTCGAAAGTGAAGCTTTCTTT; CDR3 protein: CASLPRVRDLESEAFF
V gene: TRBV9; J gene: TRBJ1-1; clone size: many; D gene: .; CDR3 DNA: TGTGCCAGCAGCGTAGCGATTTACTCCACTGAAGCTTTCTTT; CDR3 protein: CASSVAIYSTEAFF
V gene: TRBV7-2; J gene: TRBJ2-2; clone size: .; D gene: TRBD2; CDR3 DNA: TGTGCCAGCAGCCCACTCGCGGGGGCGAACACCGGGGAGCTGTTTTTT; CDR3 protein: CASSPLAGANTGELFF
V gene: TRBV11-3; J gene: TRBJ1-1; clone size: .; D gene: .; CDR3 DNA: TGTGCCAGCAGCTTAGGTCGCAGGGAGGGGAACACTGAAGCTTTCTTT; CDR3 protein: CASSLGRREGNTEAFF
V gene: TRBV11-2; J gene: TRBJ2-2; clone size: many; D gene: .; CDR3 DNA: TGTGCCAGCAGCTTATTGTCTGGGACCGGGGAGCTGTTTTTT; CDR3 protein: CASSLLSGTGELFF
V gene: TRBV12-3/TRBV12-4; J gene: TRBJ2-7; clone size: .; D gene: .; CDR3 DNA: TGTGCCAGCAGTTTTTTTCAGGGTGACGAGCAGTACTTC; CDR3 protein: CASSFFQGDEQYF
V gene: TRBV29-1; J gene: TRBJ2-7; clone size: .; D gene: TRBD1; CDR3 DNA: TGCAGCGTTGGCCAGGGGGTTAGCAACGAGCAGTACTTC; CDR3 protein: CSVGQGVSNEQYF
V gene: TRBV20-1; J gene: TRBJ2-6; clone size: few; D gene: .; CDR3 DNA: TGCAGTGCTAGACAGGCCGGGGCCAACGTCCTGACTTTC; CDR3 protein: CSARQAGANVLTF
V gene: TRBV5-1; J gene: TRBJ2-7; clone size: few; D gene: TRBD1; CDR3 DNA: TGCGCCAGCAGCTCCGGGACAGGTTCCTACGAGCAGTACTTC; CDR3 protein: CASSSGTGSYEQYF
V gene: TRBV6-2/TRBV6-3; J gene: TRBJ1-2; clone size: .; D gene: .; CDR3 DNA: TGTGCCGGCATCCCGGCCCCGAGGTACGATGGCTACACCTTC; CDR3 protein: CAGIPAPRYDGYTF
V gene: TRBV5-6; J gene: TRBJ2-5; clone size: few; D gene: .; CDR3 DNA: TGTGCCAGCACCCTCCCCCCAGAAGAGACCCAGTACTTC; CDR3 protein: CASTLPPEETQYF
V gene: TRBV20-1; J gene: TRBJ2-2; clone size: few; D gene: .; CDR3 DNA: TGCAGTGCTATCCAGGGAAGCGGCGGGGAGCTGTTTTTT; CDR3 protein: CSAIQGSGGELFF
V gene: TRBV20-1; J gene: TRBJ2-1; clone size: .; D gene: .; CDR3 DNA: TGCAGTGCTAGTTACGGGGGCCGCTCCTACAATGAGCAGTTCTTC; CDR3 protein: CSASYGGRSYNEQFF
V gene: TRBV7-9; J gene: TRBJ2-3; clone size: many; D gene: TRBD2; CDR3 DNA: TGTGCCAGCAGCGTGGGACTAGCGGGGAACACAGATACGCAGTATTTT; CDR3 protein: CASSVGLAGNTDTQYF
V gene: TRBV18; J gene: TRBJ1-1; clone size: few; D gene: TRBD1; CDR3 DNA: TGTGCCAGCTCACGTCTCCCCGGGACAGAGAACACTGAAGCTTTCTTT; CDR3 protein: CASSRLPGTENTEAFF
V gene: TRBV7-9; J gene: TRBJ1-4; clone size: many; D gene: .; CDR3 DNA: TGTGCCAGCAGCTCCGCCGGGAGGGAAAAACTGTTTTTT; CDR3 protein: CASSSAGREKLFF
V gene: TRBV30; J gene: TRBJ2-3; clone size: .; D gene: TRBD2; CDR3 DNA: TGTGCCTGCTCCGGACTAGCGGTAGGGGATACGCAGTATTTT; CDR3 protein: CACSGLAVGDTQYF
V gene: TRBV9; J gene: TRBJ2-1; clone size: .; D gene: .; CDR3 DNA: TGTGCCAGCAGGAAACTGAAGCAGTTCTTC; CDR3 protein: CASRKLKQFF
V gene: TRBV2; J gene: TRBJ1-1; clone size: few; D gene: .; CDR3 DNA: TGTGCCAGCAGGGGAGGGGTGTGGACTGAAGCTTTCTTT; CDR3 protein: CASRGGVWTEAFF
V gene: TRBV27; J gene: TRBJ2-2; clone size: many; D gene: .; CDR3 DNA: TGTGCCAGCACCAAGCCCAGCACCGGGGAGCTGTTTTTT; CDR3 protein: CASTKPSTGELFF
V gene: TRBV12-3/TRBV12-4; J gene: TRBJ1-5; clone size: .; D gene: .; CDR3 DNA: TGTGCCAGCACCTTCGACCGAATCCAGCCCCAGCATTTT; CDR3 protein: CASTFDRIQPQHF
V gene: TRBV4-3; J gene: TRBJ1-5; clone size: many; D gene: .; CDR3 DNA: TGCGCCAGCAGCCAAGACTTGCTGGGTCAGCCCCAGCATTTT; CDR3 protein: CASSQDLLGQPQHF
V gene: TRBV7-2; J gene: TRBJ1-2; clone size: many; D gene: TRBD1; CDR3 DNA: TGTGCCAGCACCACACTTAGGACAGGAACTAACTATGGCTACACCTTC; CDR3 protein: CASTTLRTGTNYGYTF
V gene: TRBV5-1; J gene: TRBJ2-1; clone size: .; D gene: TRBD1; CDR3 DNA: TGCGCCAGCAGCGCGGGACCAGGGACAGGCACTTACAATGAGCAGTTCTTC; CDR3 protein: CASSAGPGTGTYNEQFF
V gene: TRBV18; J gene: TRBJ1-3; clone size: few; D gene: TRBD1; CDR3 DNA: TGTGCCAGCTCACCACCGGACAGGGCTGGAAACACCATATATTTT; CDR3 protein: CASSPPDRAGNTIYF
V gene: TRBV6-2/TRBV6-3; J gene: TRBJ2-7; clone size: .; D gene: .; CDR3 DNA: TGTGCCAGCAGTTACTCTCGAACAGCGAGCTACGAGCAGTACTTC; CDR3 protein: CASSYSRTASYEQYF
V gene: TRBV29-1; J gene: TRBJ1-2; clone size: .; D gene: .; CDR3 DNA: TGCAGCGTAGGCGCCCGGGGCTATGGCTACACCTTC; CDR3 protein: CSVGARGYGYTF
V gene: TRBV7-2; J gene: TRBJ1-2; clone size: .; D gene: .; CDR3 DNA: TGTGCCAGCAGCCCGTCCCGCGGCAGGGACTATGGCTACACCTTC; CDR3 protein: CASSPSRGRDYGYTF
V gene: TRBV7-9; J gene: TRBJ2-3; clone size: many; D gene: .; CDR3 DNA: TGTGCCAGCAGCTTAGGGGAGTGGGGCACAGATACGCAGTATTTT; CDR3 protein: CASSLGEWGTDTQYF
V gene: TRBV27; J gene: TRBJ2-7; clone size: .; D gene: .; CDR3 DNA: TGTGCCAGCGGATTACCCGAGTTATACGAGCAGTACTTC; CDR3 protein: CASGLPELYEQYF
V gene: TRBV19; J gene: TRBJ2-2; clone size: .; D gene: .; CDR3 DNA: TGTGCCAGTAGTATGTTCTGGAGTGACTACCCGGGCACCGGGGAGCTGTTTTTT; CDR3 protein: CASSMFWSDYPGTGELFF
V gene: TRBV6-6; J gene: TRBJ2-1; clone size: few; D gene: TRBD2; CDR3 DNA: TGTGCCAGCAGTTACCTCGGACTAGCGGGGGCCGAGGAGCAGTTCTTC; CDR3 protein: CASSYLGLAGAEEQFF
V gene: TRBV7-9; J gene: TRBJ1-5; clone size: few; D gene: .; CDR3 DNA: TGTGCCAGCAGCTTAGAAGGAATCCGCAATCAGCCCCAGCATTTT; CDR3 protein: CASSLEGIRNQPQHF
V gene: TRBV12-3/TRBV12-4; J gene: TRBJ2-1; clone size: few; D gene: TRBD2; CDR3 DNA: TGTGCCAGCAGTTTTTCCAGCGGGGGGCCCCAAGGGCAGTTCTTC; CDR3 protein: CASSFSSGGPQGQFF
V gene: TRBV29-1; J gene: TRBJ2-3; clone size: many; D gene: TRBD2; CDR3 DNA: TGCAGCGTTGAATATAGGCTAGCGGGCCGCCGCACAGATACGCAGTATTTT; CDR3 protein: CSVEYRLAGRRTDTQYF
V gene: TRBV7-9; J gene: TRBJ1-1; clone size: .; D gene: .; CDR3 DNA: TGTGCCAGCAGCTTAGACGGGGCAAGGTCTAATATTGCTTTCTTT; CDR3 protein: CASSLDGARSNIAFF
V gene: TRBV29-1; J gene: TRBJ2-2; clone size: .; D gene: .; CDR3 DNA: TGCAGCGTTTCCATTACCCCTCTTTCCGGGGAGCTGTTTTTT; CDR3 protein: CSVSITPLSGELFF
V gene: TRBV6-1; J gene: TRBJ1-2; clone size: many; D gene: .; CDR3 DNA: TGTGCCAGCAGTGAACGACCCAGAAAAGGCTACACCTTC; CDR3 protein: CASSERPRKGYTF
V gene: TRBV21-1; J gene: TRBJ2-2; clone size: few; D gene: .; CDR3 DNA: TGTGCCAGCAGCTTAAAGAGCGGACAGGGGGCCGGGGAGCTGTTTTTT; CDR3 protein: CASSLKSGQGAGELFF
V gene: TRBV20-1; J gene: TRBJ2-2; clone size: few; D gene: TRBD1; CDR3 DNA: TGCAGTGCGTTAGACAGGGGGCGCGACACCGGGGAGCTGTTTTTT; CDR3 protein: CSALDRGRDTGELFF
V gene: TRBV19; J gene: TRBJ1-5; clone size: many; D gene: .; CDR3 DNA: TGTGCCAGCGGTGGGACGTTTAACAATCAGCCCCAGCATTTT; CDR3 protein: CASGGTFNNQPQHF
V gene: TRBV11-2; J gene: TRBJ2-3; clone size: many; D gene: .; CDR3 DNA: TGTGCCAGCAGCTTAGTTACAGGGTTCTCAGATACGCAGTATTTT; CDR3 protein: CASSLVTGFSDTQYF
V gene: TRBV5-6; J gene: TRBJ1-5; clone size: many; D gene: .; CDR3 DNA: TGTGCCAGCAGCTTGGCCTGGGACGGAGGGACTCAGCCCCAGCATTTT; CDR3 protein: CASSLAWDGGTQPQHF
V gene: TRBV12-3/TRBV12-4; J gene: TRBJ2-7; clone size: few; D gene: .; CDR3 DNA: TGTGCCAGCAGGACGACGGGGGCGAACGAGCAGTACTTC; CDR3 protein: CASRTTGANEQYF
V gene: TRBV4-3; J gene: TRBJ2-5; clone size: many; D gene: .; CDR3 DNA: TGCGCCAGCAGCCAAGAAGTCCTAGCCGAGACCCAGTACTTC; CDR3 protein: CASSQEVLAETQYF
V gene: TRBV6-4; J gene: TRBJ2-7; clone size: many; D gene: .; CDR3 DNA: TGTGCCAGCAGTGATCGGCAGACTTACGAGCAGTACTTC; CDR3 protein: CASSDRQTYEQYF
V gene: TRBV30; J gene: TRBJ2-1; clone size: .; D gene: .; CDR3 DNA: TGTGCCTGGAGTACTGTGAACCTTGGGGATGAGCAGTTCTTC; CDR3 protein: CAWSTVNLGDEQFF
V gene: TRBV15; J gene: TRBJ2-5; clone size: few; D gene: .; CDR3 DNA: TGTGCCACCAGCAAGGGAGTTGAGACCCAGTACTTC; CDR3 protein: CATSKGVETQYF
V gene: TRBV11-2; J gene: TRBJ1-1; clone size: .; D gene: TRBD1; CDR3 DNA: TGTGCCAGCAGCTTACTGGGACAGATGAACACTGAAGCTTTCTTT; CDR3 protein: CASSLLGQMNTEAFF
V gene: TRBV20-1; J gene: TRBJ2-7; clone size: few; D gene: .; CDR3 DNA: TGCAGTGCTCTAACCTACGAGCAGTACTTC; CDR3 protein: CSALTYEQYF
V gene: TRBV27; J gene: TRBJ2-2; clone size: few; D gene: .; CDR3 DNA: TGTGCCAGCAGTTTTCCATCCGACCCGGGGTACACCGGGGAGCTGTTTTTT; CDR3 protein: CASSFPSDPGYTGELFF
V gene: TRBV4-3; J gene: TRBJ1-3; clone size: few; D gene: .; CDR3 DNA: TGCGCCAGCAGCCAGGGATTCTCTGGAAACACCATATATTTT; CDR3 protein: CASSQGFSGNTIYF
V gene: TRBV4-3; J gene: TRBJ2-2; clone size: .; D gene: .; CDR3 DNA: TGCGCCAGCAGCCAAGTGGGGGACACCGGGGAGCTGTTTTTT; CDR3 protein: CASSQVGDTGELFF
V gene: TRBV12-3/TRBV12-4; J gene: TRBJ2-3; clone size: few; D gene: .; CDR3 DNA: TGTGCCAGCAGTTTGCTGGGCGGGGTGACCACAGATACGCAGTATTTT; CDR3 protein: CASSLLGGVTTDTQYF
V gene: TRBV7-8; J gene: TRBJ2-4; clone size: few; D gene: .; CDR3 DNA: TGTGCCAGCAGCACTCCGGGACGAGTAGACATTCAGTACTTC; CDR3 protein: CASSTPGRVDIQYF
V gene: TRBV9; J gene: TRBJ1-1; clone size: few; D gene: .; CDR3 DNA: TGTGCCAGCAGCGCCGCCGGACAGTTTAGCTTGAACACTGAAGCTTTCTTT; CDR3 protein: CASSAAGQFSLNTEAFF
V gene: TRBV4-3; J gene: TRBJ2-3; clone size: .; D gene: TRBD2; CDR3 DNA: TGCGCCAGCCGGGCATCTGACGGGACTAGCGGGGGAACAGATACGCAGTATTTT; CDR3 protein: CASRASDGTSGGTDTQYF